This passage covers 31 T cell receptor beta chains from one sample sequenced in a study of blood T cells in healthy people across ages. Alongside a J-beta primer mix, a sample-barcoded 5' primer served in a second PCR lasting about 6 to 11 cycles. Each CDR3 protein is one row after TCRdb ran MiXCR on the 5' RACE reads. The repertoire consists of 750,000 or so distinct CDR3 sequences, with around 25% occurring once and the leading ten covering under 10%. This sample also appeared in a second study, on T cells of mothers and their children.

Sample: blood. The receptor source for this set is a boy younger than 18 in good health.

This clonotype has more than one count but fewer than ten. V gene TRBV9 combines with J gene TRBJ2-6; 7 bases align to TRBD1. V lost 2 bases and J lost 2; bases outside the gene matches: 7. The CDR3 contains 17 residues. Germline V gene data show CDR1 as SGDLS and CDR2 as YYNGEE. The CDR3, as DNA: TGTGCCAGCAGCGTGCGGATAGACAGGGCTGGGGCCAACGTCCTGACTTTC. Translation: CASSVRIDRAGANVLTF.

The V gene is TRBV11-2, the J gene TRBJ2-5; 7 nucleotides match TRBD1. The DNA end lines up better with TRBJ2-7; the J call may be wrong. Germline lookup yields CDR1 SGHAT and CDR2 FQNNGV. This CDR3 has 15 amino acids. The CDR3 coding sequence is TGTGCCAGCAGCCATTCCGGGACAGTGACCTACGAGCAGTACTTC. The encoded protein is CASSHSGTVTYEQYF.

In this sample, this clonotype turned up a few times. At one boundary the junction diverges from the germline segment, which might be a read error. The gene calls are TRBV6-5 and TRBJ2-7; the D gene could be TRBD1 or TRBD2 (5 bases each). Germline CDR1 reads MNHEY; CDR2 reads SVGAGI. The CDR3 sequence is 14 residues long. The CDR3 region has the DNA TGTGCCAGCAGTTACAGGGACGGAGCCTACGAGCAGCACTTC. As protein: CASSYRDGAYEQHF.

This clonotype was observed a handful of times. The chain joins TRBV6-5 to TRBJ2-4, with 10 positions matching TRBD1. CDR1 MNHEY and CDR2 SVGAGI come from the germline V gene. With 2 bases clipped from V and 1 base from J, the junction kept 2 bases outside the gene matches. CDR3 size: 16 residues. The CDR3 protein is CASSYGTGEAKNIQYF. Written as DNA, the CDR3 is TGTGCCAGCAGTTACGGGACAGGGGAGGCCAAAAACATTCAGTACTTC.

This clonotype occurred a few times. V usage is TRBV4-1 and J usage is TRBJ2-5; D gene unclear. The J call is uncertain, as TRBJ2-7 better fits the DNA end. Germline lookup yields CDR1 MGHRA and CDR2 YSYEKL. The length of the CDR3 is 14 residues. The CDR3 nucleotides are TGCGCCAGCAGCCAAGGGTGGAGCTCCTACGAGCAGTACTTC. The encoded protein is CASSQGWSSYEQYF.

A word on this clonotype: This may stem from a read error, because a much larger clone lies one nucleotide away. The CDR3 protein is CSASLGETQYF. The CDR3 DNA sequence: TGCAGTGCTAGCTTGGGGGAGACCCAGTACTTC. The rearrangement joins TRBV20-1 to TRBJ2-5, with D unresolved. Looked up from germline, CDR1 is DFQATT and CDR2 is SNEGSKA (reference sequence). The germline V and J ends were trimmed by 3 bases and 5 bases, with 7 bases remaining between them. The CDR3 loop spans 11 amino acids.

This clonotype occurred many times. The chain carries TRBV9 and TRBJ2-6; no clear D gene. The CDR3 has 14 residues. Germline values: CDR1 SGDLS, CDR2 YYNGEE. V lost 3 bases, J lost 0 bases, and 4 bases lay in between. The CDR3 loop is CASSGSSGANVLTF. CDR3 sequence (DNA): TGTGCCAGCAGCGGGAGCTCTGGGGCCAACGTCCTGACTTTC.

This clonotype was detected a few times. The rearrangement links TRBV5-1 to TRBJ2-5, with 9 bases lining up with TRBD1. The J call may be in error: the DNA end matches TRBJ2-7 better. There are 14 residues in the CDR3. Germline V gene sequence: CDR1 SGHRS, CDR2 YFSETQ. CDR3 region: CASSYSGTGNEQYF. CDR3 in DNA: TGCGCCAGCAGCTACAGCGGGACAGGGAACGAGCAGTACTTC.

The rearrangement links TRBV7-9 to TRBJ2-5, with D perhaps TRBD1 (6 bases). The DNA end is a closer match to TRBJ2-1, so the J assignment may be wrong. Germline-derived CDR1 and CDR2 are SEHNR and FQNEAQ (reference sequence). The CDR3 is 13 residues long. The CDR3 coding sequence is TGTGCCAGCAGCTTAGTAATAGACAGGGAGCAGTTCTTC. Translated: CASSLVIDREQFF.

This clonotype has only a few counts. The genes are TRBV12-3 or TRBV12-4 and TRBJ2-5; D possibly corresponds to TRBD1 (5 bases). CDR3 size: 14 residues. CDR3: CGCGQGSAQETQYF. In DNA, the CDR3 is TGTGGGTGCGGTCAGGGTTCCGCACAAGAGACCCAGTACTTC.

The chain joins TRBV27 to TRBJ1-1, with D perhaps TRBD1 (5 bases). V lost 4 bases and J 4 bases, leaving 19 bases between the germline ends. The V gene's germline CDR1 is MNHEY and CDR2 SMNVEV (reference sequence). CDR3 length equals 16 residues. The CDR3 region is CASSSQRGVLGTEAFF. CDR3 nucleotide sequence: TGTGCCAGCAGTTCACAACGGGGGGTCTTAGGCACTGAAGCTTTCTTT.

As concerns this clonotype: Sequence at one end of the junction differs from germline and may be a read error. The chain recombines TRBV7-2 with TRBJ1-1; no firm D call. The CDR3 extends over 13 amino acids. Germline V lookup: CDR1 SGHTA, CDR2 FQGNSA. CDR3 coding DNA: TGTGTCAGCAGCTTAGATTTGAACACTGAAGCTTTCTTT. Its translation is CVSSLDLNTEAFF.

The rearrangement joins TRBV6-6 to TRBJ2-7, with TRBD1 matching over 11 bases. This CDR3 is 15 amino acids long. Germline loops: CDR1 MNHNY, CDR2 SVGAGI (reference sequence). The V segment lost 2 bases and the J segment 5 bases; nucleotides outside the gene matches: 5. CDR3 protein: CASSYPGQGEDEQYF. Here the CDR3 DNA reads TGTGCCAGCAGTTACCCGGGACAGGGGGAGGACGAGCAGTACTTC.

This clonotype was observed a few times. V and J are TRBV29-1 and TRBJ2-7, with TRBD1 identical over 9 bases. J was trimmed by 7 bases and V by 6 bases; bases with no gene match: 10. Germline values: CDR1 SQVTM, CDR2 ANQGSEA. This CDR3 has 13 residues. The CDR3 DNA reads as TGCAGCGTGTCTGTACAGGGGGCTGGTGAGCAGTACTTC. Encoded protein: CSVSVQGAGEQYF.

CDR3 in amino acids: CASSFYLAGGLGELFF. DNA for the CDR3: TGTGCCAGCAGCTTTTACCTAGCGGGAGGGCTCGGGGAGCTGTTTTTT. This chain joins TRBV7-3 and TRBJ2-2; 12 bases are shared with TRBD2. Germline lookup yields CDR1 SGHTA and CDR2 FQGTGA. The CDR3 covers 16 residues. V dropped 3 bases and J dropped 7; count of bases not matched to a gene: 6.

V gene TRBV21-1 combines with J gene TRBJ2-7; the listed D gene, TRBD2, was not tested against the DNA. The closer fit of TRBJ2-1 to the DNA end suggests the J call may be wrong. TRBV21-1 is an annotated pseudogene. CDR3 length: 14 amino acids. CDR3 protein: CASSDGLAIGEQFF. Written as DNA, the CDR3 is TGTGCCAGCAGCGATGGACTAGCGATAGGTGAGCAGTTCTTC.

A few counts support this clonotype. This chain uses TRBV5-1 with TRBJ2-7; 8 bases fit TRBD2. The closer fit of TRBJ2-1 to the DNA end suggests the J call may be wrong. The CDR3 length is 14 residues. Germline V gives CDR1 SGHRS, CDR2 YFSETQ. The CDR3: CASSSLAGWNEQFF. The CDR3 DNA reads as TGCGCCAGCAGTTCGTTAGCGGGGTGGAATGAGCAGTTCTTC.

The CDR3 nucleotides are TGTGCCAGCAGTTTCGACGGTTTTGGGGCCAACGTCCTGACTTTC. This encodes CASSFDGFGANVLTF. This chain joins TRBV12-3 or TRBV12-4 and TRBJ2-6; D call uncertain. With 3 bases removed from V and 3 bases from J, the gap between germline ends came to 9 bases. The CDR3 covers 15 residues.

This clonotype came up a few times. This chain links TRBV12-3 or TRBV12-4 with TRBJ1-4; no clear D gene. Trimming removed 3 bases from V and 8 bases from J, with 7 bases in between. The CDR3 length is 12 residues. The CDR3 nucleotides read TGTGCCAGCAGTTTTGGGCGGGAAAAACTGTTTTTT. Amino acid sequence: CASSFGREKLFF.

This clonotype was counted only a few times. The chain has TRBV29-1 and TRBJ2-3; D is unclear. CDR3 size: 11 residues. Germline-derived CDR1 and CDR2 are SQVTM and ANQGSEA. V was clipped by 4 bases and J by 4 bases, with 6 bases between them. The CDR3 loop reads CSVVVPDTQYF. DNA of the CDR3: TGCAGCGTTGTTGTGCCAGATACGCAGTATTTT.

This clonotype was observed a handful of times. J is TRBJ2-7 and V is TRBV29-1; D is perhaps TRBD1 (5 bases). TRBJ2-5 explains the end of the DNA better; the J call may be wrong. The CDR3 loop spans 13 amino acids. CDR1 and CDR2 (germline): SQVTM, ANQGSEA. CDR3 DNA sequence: TGCAGCGGACGGATCCAGGGCCAAGAGACCCAGTACTTC. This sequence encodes CSGRIQGQETQYF.

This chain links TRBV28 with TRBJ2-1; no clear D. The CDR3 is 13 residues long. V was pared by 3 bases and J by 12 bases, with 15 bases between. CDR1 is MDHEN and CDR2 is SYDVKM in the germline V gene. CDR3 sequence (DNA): TGTGCCAGCAGTTTGGAAGTTCTTGGGCGGCAGTTCTTC. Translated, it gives CASSLEVLGRQFF.

This CDR3 reads CASSKTSGSNEQYF. CDR3 nucleotides: TGCGCCAGCAGCAAGACTAGCGGGAGTAACGAGCAGTACTTC. The V and J genes are TRBV5-1 and TRBJ2-7; 12 bases match TRBD2. Trimming cost V 4 bases and J 5 bases; bases outside gene matches: 4. Germline V gives CDR1 SGHRS, CDR2 YFSETQ. CDR3 size: 14 residues. Combining the CDR3 with reference TRBV5-1 and TRBJ2-7 gives the whole variable domain KAGVTQTPRYLIKTRGQQVTLSCSPISGHRSVSWYQQTPGQGLQFLFEYFSETQRNKGNFPGRFSGRQFSNSRSEMNVSTLELGDSALYLCASSKTSGSNEQYFGPGTRLTVT.

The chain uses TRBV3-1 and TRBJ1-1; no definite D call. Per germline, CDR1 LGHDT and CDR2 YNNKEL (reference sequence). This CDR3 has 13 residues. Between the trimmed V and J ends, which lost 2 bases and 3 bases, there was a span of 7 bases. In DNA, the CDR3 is TGTGCCAGCAGCCAACCCCCGTACACTGAAGCTTTCTTT. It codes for CASSQPPYTEAFF.

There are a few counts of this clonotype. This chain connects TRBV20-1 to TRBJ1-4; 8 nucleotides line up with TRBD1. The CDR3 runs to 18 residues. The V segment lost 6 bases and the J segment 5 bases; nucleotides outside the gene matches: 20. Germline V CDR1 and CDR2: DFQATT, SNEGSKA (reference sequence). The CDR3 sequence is CSAKGTGRLGRMNEKLFF. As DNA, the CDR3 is TGCAGTGCCAAAGGGACAGGCCGTTTGGGTCGGATGAATGAAAAACTGTTTTTT.

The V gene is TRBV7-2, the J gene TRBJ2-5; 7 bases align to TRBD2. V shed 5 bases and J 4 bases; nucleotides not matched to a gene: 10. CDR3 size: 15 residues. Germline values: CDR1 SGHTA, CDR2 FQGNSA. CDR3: CASSLGLVGRETQYF. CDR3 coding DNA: TGTGCCAGCAGCCTTGGACTAGTTGGGCGAGAGACCCAGTACTTC.

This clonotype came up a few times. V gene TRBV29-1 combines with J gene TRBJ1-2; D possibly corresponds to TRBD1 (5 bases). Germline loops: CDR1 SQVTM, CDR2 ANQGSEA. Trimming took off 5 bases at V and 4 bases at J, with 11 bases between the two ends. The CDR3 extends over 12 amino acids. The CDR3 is CSVRQLVYGYTF. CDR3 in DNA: TGCAGCGTTCGACAGCTGGTCTATGGCTACACCTTC.

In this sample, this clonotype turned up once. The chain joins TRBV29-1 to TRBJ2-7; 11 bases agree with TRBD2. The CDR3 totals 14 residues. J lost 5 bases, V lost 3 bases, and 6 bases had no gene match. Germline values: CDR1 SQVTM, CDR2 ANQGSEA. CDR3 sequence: CSVEASGRSDEQYF. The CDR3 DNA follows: TGCAGCGTTGAGGCTAGCGGGAGGAGCGACGAGCAGTACTTC.

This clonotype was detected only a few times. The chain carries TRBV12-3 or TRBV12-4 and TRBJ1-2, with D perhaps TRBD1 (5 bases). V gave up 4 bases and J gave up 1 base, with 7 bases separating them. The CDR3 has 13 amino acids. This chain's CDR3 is CASSSTDNYGYTF. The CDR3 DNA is TGTGCCAGCAGTTCGACAGATAACTATGGCTACACCTTC.

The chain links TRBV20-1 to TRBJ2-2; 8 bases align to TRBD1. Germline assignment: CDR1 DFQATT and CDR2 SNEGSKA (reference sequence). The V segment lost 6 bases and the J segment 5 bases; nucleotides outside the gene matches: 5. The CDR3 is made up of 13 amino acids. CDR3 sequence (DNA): TGCAGTGCCTACCGACAGGGGACCGGGGAGCTGTTTTTT. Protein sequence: CSAYRQGTGELFF.

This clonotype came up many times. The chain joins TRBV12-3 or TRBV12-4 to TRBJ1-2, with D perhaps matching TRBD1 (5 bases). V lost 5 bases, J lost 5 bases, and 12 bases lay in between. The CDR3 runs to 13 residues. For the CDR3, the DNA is TGTGCCAGCAGTCCGGGACCGACGTATGGCTACACCTTC. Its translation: CASSPGPTYGYTF.